The 13 T cell receptor beta chains reported below all come from one sample, sequenced in a study of CD8 T cells in Susac syndrome. It was with random hexamers that about 0.45 to 1 ug RNA was reverse transcribed. Each CDR3 protein gets one entry after TCRdb re-called the immunoSEQ multiplex PCR reads with MiXCR. The top ten hold under 0.15% of the sample, which has 350,000 to 550,000 distinct CDR3 sequences, more than 80% seen once. Sequencing used CD8+ T cells from PBMCs. The receptors were gathered from a human donor with multiple sclerosis.

The chain has TRBV10-3 and TRBJ1-4, with TRBD1 matching 8 bases. This CDR3 spans 16 amino acids. The trim removed 2 bases at V and 6 bases at J, leaving 8 bases unmatched. Germline lookup yields CDR1 ENHRY and CDR2 SYGVKD. The CDR3 reads CAISEPGQGGDEKLFF. DNA for the CDR3: TGTGCCATCAGTGAGCCCGGACAGGGAGGGGATGAAAAACTGTTTTTT.

This clonotype was detected only once. This rearrangement joins TRBV2 to TRBJ2-5, with a tentative D call TRBD1 (6 bases). The CDR3 is made up of 14 amino acids. From germline, CDR1 is SNHLY and CDR2 FYNNEI. V was pared by 8 bases and J by 5 bases, with 18 bases between. The CDR3 loop reads CASEVQGSVETQYF. The CDR3 coding sequence is TGTGCCAGCGAGGTACAGGGTAGCGTGGAGACCCAGTACTTC.

This clonotype occurred once. This chain links TRBV14 with TRBJ1-1, with 9 positions matching TRBD1. J was trimmed by 7 bases and V by 3 bases; bases with no gene match: 6. Looked up from germline, CDR1 is SGHDN and CDR2 is FVKESK. The CDR3 totals 14 residues. The CDR3 DNA sequence: TGTGCCAGCAGCCAGACAGGGGGAGGGAATGAAGCTTTCTTT. As protein: CASSQTGGGNEAFF.

This chain uses TRBV14 with TRBJ2-1; D remains ambiguous. Germline V gene data show CDR1 as SGHDN and CDR2 as FVKESK. The CDR3 extends over 13 amino acids. V lost 1 base and J 5 bases, leaving 6 bases between the germline ends. The CDR3 nucleotides are TGTGCCAGCAGCCAAGCTATGAACAATGAGCAGTTCTTC. It is translated as CASSQAMNNEQFF.

The chain is built from TRBV7-9 and TRBJ1-1; possibly TRBD1 for D (5 bases). Germline V gene lookup returns CDR1 SEHNR and CDR2 FQNEAQ (reference sequence). The germline V and J ends were trimmed by 5 bases and 7 bases, with 11 bases remaining between them. CDR3 length: 12 residues. CDR3 region: CASSQVGLEAFF. The CDR3 nucleotides read TGTGCCAGCAGCCAGGTGGGGCTTGAAGCTTTCTTT.

This chain joins TRBV30 and TRBJ1-5; 8 bases fit TRBD1. V lost 5 bases, J lost 6 bases, and 12 bases stayed unmatched. The germline CDR1 and CDR2 sequences are GTSNPN and SVGIG (reference sequence). The CDR3 runs 15 residues. CDR3 coding DNA: TGTGCCTGGGCTTTTCCTGGACAGGGTGGTCAGCCCCAGCATTTT. Translated: CAWAFPGQGGQPQHF.

The sample holds a few counts of this clonotype. This sequence joins TRBV6-1 and TRBJ2-1; D unclear. The CDR3 length is 14 residues. The V gene lost 7 bases and the J gene lost 7 bases, with 17 bases spanning the gap. Per germline, CDR1 MNHNS and CDR2 SASEGT. The CDR3 DNA is TGTGCCAGCACATCGACTGGGTACGGTAATGAGCAGTTCTTC. This sequence encodes CASTSTGYGNEQFF.

This clonotype was recorded a few times. This rearrangement joins TRBV4-2 to TRBJ2-7, with 9 bases matching TRBD2. The CDR3 covers 15 residues. V lost 2 bases and J lost 0; bases outside the gene matches: 2. Germline V lookup: CDR1 LGHNA, CDR2 YNFKEQ. The CDR3 DNA is TGTGCCAGCAGCCAAAGCGGGGGGAGCTCCTACGAGCAGTACTTC. This translates into CASSQSGGSSYEQYF.

J is TRBJ2-3 and V is TRBV29-1; no definite D call. The ends were cut back, 4 bases at V and 3 bases at J, with 8 bases in the middle. Germline assignment: CDR1 SQVTM and CDR2 ANQGSEA. This CDR3 region has 12 residues. The chain's CDR3 is CSVVWGTDTQYF. DNA of the CDR3: TGCAGCGTTGTTTGGGGTACAGATACGCAGTATTTT.

The rearrangement uses TRBV6-5 and TRBJ1-3, with D tentatively TRBD1 (5 bases). The V end was cut by 0 bases, the J end by 2 bases, with 11 bases between. This CDR3 has 16 amino acids. The germline gives CDR1 MNHEY, CDR2 SVGAGI. CDR3 residues: CASSYSGVPPGNTIYF. In DNA, the CDR3 is TGTGCCAGCAGTTACTCGGGGGTCCCACCTGGAAACACCATATATTTT.

This chain connects TRBV3-1 to TRBJ1-6; 7 nucleotides line up with TRBD1. V shed 3 bases and J 6 bases; nucleotides not matched to a gene: 5. The CDR3 covers 15 residues. Germline loops: CDR1 LGHDT, CDR2 YNNKEL (reference sequence). CDR3: CASSQTGSGNSPLHF. The CDR3 DNA follows: TGTGCCAGCAGCCAGACAGGGTCCGGTAATTCACCCCTCCACTTT.

The gene calls are TRBV27 and TRBJ1-1; the D gene is possibly TRBD1 (5 bases). In germline, CDR1 is MNHEY, CDR2 SMNVEV (reference sequence). This CDR3 spans 13 amino acids. V lost 8 bases and J 1 base, leaving 11 bases between the germline ends. This CDR3 reads CASRPTGNTEAFF. CDR3 nucleotide sequence: TGTGCCAGCCGACCAACAGGGAACACTGAAGCTTTCTTT.

The V gene is TRBV29-1, the J gene TRBJ2-1; 14 bases are shared with TRBD2. Trimming removed 4 bases from V and 0 bases from J; junction bases left unmatched: 5. This CDR3 comprises 17 residues. Germline CDR1 reads SQVTM; CDR2 reads ANQGSEA. CDR3: CSVGGLAGVSSYNEQFF. The CDR3, as DNA: TGCAGCGTTGGGGGACTAGCGGGAGTGAGCTCCTACAATGAGCAGTTCTTC.